Sequencing of this T cell receptor beta chain was carried out in a study of cytomegalovirus exposure and HLA in healthy donors. Germline-derived CDR1 and CDR2 are LNHDA and SQIVND (reference sequence). This CDR3 region has 16 residues. Trimming took 5 bases from V and 1 from J; bases not matched to a gene: 8. The PCR made use of 60 Vbeta and 13 Jbeta primers. Clones were read by immunoSEQ multiplex PCR, and TCRdb kept only the in-frame ones, dropping some. Of about 120,000 clones in the sample, 77% were seen once. Sequencing was performed on PBMCs. V is TRBV19 and J is TRBJ2-3, with 8 bases fitting TRBD1. This TCR was sampled from a man between 35 and 55 years old in good health and CMV-seropositive. The CDR3 DNA reads TGTGCCAGTAGTCTCCCCCAGGGACAGGGCACAGATACGCAGTATTTT. Translated: CASSLPQGQGTDTQYF.